This record covers a single T cell receptor (beta chain). Generated by immunoSEQ multiplex PCR, the TCRdb table keeps only in-frame clones and is missing some. The table lists around 300,000 clones, around 90% of them singletons. This specimen belongs to a study of blood T cell repertoires in COVID-19. V shed 0 bases and J shed 2 bases, with 7 bases lying between them. Germline V gene lookup returns CDR1 SGHAT and CDR2 FQDESV (reference sequence). The CDR3 has 14 residues. This receptor was identified in a woman in her late teens or twenties with acute COVID-19. Specimen: PBMCs or T cells enriched from blood (not recorded which). The rearrangement uses TRBV11-1 and TRBJ2-5; unclear D gene. CDR3 in DNA: TGTGCCAGCAGCTTAGCGCTGGCTCAAGAGACCCAGTACTTC. Translation: CASSLALAQETQYF.